This T cell receptor beta chain was documented in a study of vaccination effects on CD4 cells after COVID-19. Study-level information: Every participant took two doses of the BNT162b2 or mRNA-1273 vaccine.

Libraries were prepared by immunoSEQ multiplex PCR; TCRdb keeps only in-frame clonotypes and omits some of them. The sample contains some 40,000 clones, 55% to 75% of which appear only once. In regard to this clone: Its antigen is undetermined.

This CDR3 contains 15 residues. In germline, CDR1 is KGHSH, CDR2 LQKENI. The ends lost 4 bases at V and 6 bases at J; junction bases unmatched: 10. Before sequencing took place, the ViraFEST assay used viral peptide pools to expand antigen-specific CD4+ T cells. CD4+ T cells were isolated after 10 days of culture. The person's infection with SARS-CoV-2, confirmed by PCR, took place between March and December 2020. Culturing of 1.5 million to 2 million PBMC per well took place with about 9 IU/ml IL-2 and 10 ug/ml peptides. Cultures received IL-2 medium that replaced half the medium on days 3 and 7. The receptor was derived from a human donor who had a prior SARS-CoV-2 infection. This rearrangement joins TRBV18 to TRBJ1-1; 8 bases are shared with TRBD1. The sample was CD4+ T cells from PBMCs cultured with HCoV-NL63 spike peptides, taken before COVID-19 vaccination. The CDR3 nucleotides read TGTGCCAGCTCACAACTGACCAGGGGGCAGGCTGAAGCTTTCTTT. It is translated as CASSQLTRGQAEAFF.